This T cell receptor beta chain emerged from a study of T cell responses to AZD1222 COVID-19 vaccine. CDR3 length: 15 residues. Trimming took 2 bases from V and 7 from J, leaving 14 bases between them. Germline CDR1 reads SEHNR; CDR2 reads FQNEAQ (reference sequence). Some clones are missing from TCRdb's copy, which holds only in-frame ones; the method was immunoSEQ multiplex PCR. The sample lists some 99,000 clones, approximately 84% occurring once. To note about this clone: Its matching antigen is unknown.

General study findings and limits: Seropositive AZD1222 recipients at baseline numbered only 6 or 7. Reportedly, nearly half the spike-specific TCRs target unmutated variant regions. Among the donors, most were white British and more were female, and clonal diversity was possibly underestimated. Repertoire sampling occurred only after the peak T cell response.

The receptor was derived from an adult who received the AZD1222 COVID-19 vaccine. The sample in question was peripheral blood, obtained 28 days after the second AZD1222 dose. V usage is TRBV7-9 and J usage is TRBJ1-4; D gene uncertain. CDR3 amino acids: CASSLTLASGEKLFF. The CDR3 DNA sequence: TGTGCCAGCAGCTTAACCCTCGCCTCGGGTGAAAAACTGTTTTTT.